This entry lists 6 T cell receptor beta chains sequenced from one sample in a study of T cell responses to AZD1222 COVID-19 vaccine. The protocol was immunoSEQ multiplex PCR, while the TCRdb copy is restricted to in-frame clones and leaves out a portion. The table has 150,000 to 200,000 clones, approximately 89% seen once. The sample in question was peripheral blood, obtained 28 days after the second AZD1222 dose. These receptors were obtained from an adult who received the AZD1222 COVID-19 vaccine.

The rearrangement uses TRBV5-1 and TRBJ2-3; D is uncertain. The CDR3 spans 14 residues. Trimming took off 4 bases at V and 4 bases at J, with 13 bases between the two ends. Germline CDR1 and CDR2: SGHRS and YFSETQ. The CDR3: CASSPSWNADTQYF. The CDR3 coding sequence is TGCGCCAGCAGCCCCAGCTGGAACGCAGATACGCAGTATTTT.

This chain links TRBV5-1 with TRBJ1-2, with D unclear. Germline CDR1 is SGHRS and CDR2 is YFSETQ. The CDR3 totals 14 residues. Trimming stripped 0 bases from V and 7 bases from J, with 13 bases between. CDR3 loop: CASSLAPLSGGYTF. The CDR3, as DNA: TGCGCCAGCAGCTTGGCACCCCTTTCCGGTGGCTACACCTTC. The variable domain in full, with the rest retrieved from reference TRBV5-1 and TRBJ1-2, is KAGVTQTPRYLIKTRGQQVTLSCSPISGHRSVSWYQQTPGQGLQFLFEYFSETQRNKGNFPGRFSGRQFSNSRSEMNVSTLELGDSALYLCASSLAPLSGGYTFGSGTRLTVV.

CDR3 residues: CASSLIDSLADYGYTF. For the CDR3, the DNA is TGTGCCAGCAGCCTAATTGACAGCCTGGCTGACTATGGCTACACCTTC. The chain is built from TRBV7-9 and TRBJ1-2, with a weak D call TRBD1 (5 bases). The CDR3 runs 16 residues. V gave up 5 bases and J gave up 3 bases, with 19 bases separating them. CDR1 and CDR2 from the germline V gene are SEHNR and FQNEAQ (reference sequence).

The genes are TRBV6-6 and TRBJ2-5, with a tentative D call TRBD2 (6 bases). Trimming pared 5 bases from V and 7 bases from J, leaving 20 bases between. The CDR3 is 15 residues long. CDR1 and CDR2 from the germline V gene are MNHNY and SVGAGI (reference sequence). The CDR3: CASSTAGIGGWTQYF. The CDR3 DNA sequence: TGTGCCAGCAGTACCGCCGGCATCGGGGGATGGACCCAGTACTTC.

This rearrangement joins TRBV9 to TRBJ2-7; D possibly corresponds to TRBD1 (5 bases). Trimming shortened V by 2 bases and J by 5 bases, and 14 bases separated the two germline ends. There are 14 residues in the CDR3. Germline values: CDR1 SGDLS, CDR2 YYNGEE. The CDR3: CASSVHTKGDEQYF. Written as DNA, the CDR3 is TGTGCCAGCAGCGTCCACACGAAAGGGGACGAGCAGTACTTC.

V and J are TRBV28 and TRBJ2-3; TRBD2 matches 13 bases. The CDR3 consists of 14 residues. V lost 10 bases and J lost 3; bases outside the gene matches: 4. Germline V gene lookup returns CDR1 MDHEN and CDR2 SYDVKM. CDR3 amino acids: CATTSGRVTDTQYF. The DNA for the CDR3 is TGTGCCACCACTAGCGGGAGGGTTACAGATACGCAGTATTTT.